The TCR beta chain described here comes from a study of T cells in Graves' hyperthyroidism and ophthalmopathy. A few counts support this clonotype. The CDR3 has 13 residues. Germline loops: CDR1 MNHEY, CDR2 SMNVEV (reference sequence). V dropped 4 bases and J dropped 8; count of bases not matched to a gene: 6. TCR beta CDR3 sequences were amplified from RNA transcripts. TCR CDR3 underwent first-round RT-PCR with the HTBI primer set. TCRdb re-called the multiplex PCR reads with MiXCR, one entry per CDR3 protein. This table holds around 350,000 distinct CDR3 sequences, 20% to 30% found once. The specimen was blood. The chain employs TRBV27 and TRBJ1-2; 8 bases match TRBD1. The TCR comes from a man in his forties or fifties with Graves' hyperthyroidism. CDR3 sequence reads: CASSSRQGQGYTF. The DNA for the CDR3 is TGTGCCAGCAGTTCCAGACAGGGGCAAGGCTACACCTTC.